One sample yielded the 16 T cell receptor beta chains listed below, sequenced in a study of control samples from healthy donors and cancer patients. Only in-frame clones appear in the TCRdb table, and some are missing; sequencing was by immunoSEQ multiplex PCR. The repertoire has some 150,000 clones, more than 85% of them found once; the top ten carry 2% to 2.5%. Sequenced input: blood. The receptors shown here come from a man aged 50 or older in good health.

J is TRBJ1-6 and V is TRBV4-2; TRBD1 aligns across 8 bases. The CDR3 runs 15 residues. Per germline, CDR1 LGHNA and CDR2 YNFKEQ. With V trimmed by 4 bases and J by 5 bases, 4 bases remained unmatched. The CDR3 reads CASSRGQGDNSPLHF. Written as DNA, the CDR3 is TGTGCCAGCAGCCGAGGACAGGGTGATAATTCACCCCTCCACTTT.

The chain is built from TRBV15 and TRBJ2-2; the D is unclear. Per germline, CDR1 LNHNV and CDR2 YYDKDF (reference sequence). CDR3 length: 15 amino acids. V was pared by 1 base and J by 1 base, with 7 bases between. The CDR3 region has the DNA TGTGCCACCAGCAGAGTAGTCAGGAACACCGGGGAGCTGTTTTTT. Encoded protein: CATSRVVRNTGELFF.

This clone has only one observation. The rearrangement joins TRBV7-9 to TRBJ2-5, with 12 nucleotides matching TRBD2. In germline, CDR1 is SEHNR, CDR2 FQNEAQ (reference sequence). Losses at the gene ends were 0 bases for V and 1 base for J; bases not matched to a gene: 0. The CDR3 loop spans 16 amino acids. CDR3 in DNA: TGTGCCAGCAGCTTAGCGACTAGCGGGGGCCAAGAGACCCAGTACTTC. Translation: CASSLATSGGQETQYF.

The chain joins TRBV6-5 to TRBJ2-7, with 7 bases identical to TRBD1. Germline V gene sequence: CDR1 MNHEY, CDR2 SVGAGI. CDR3 size: 13 residues. Trimming at V came to 5 bases and at J to 7 bases, leaving 8 bases not matched to a gene. Here the CDR3 reads CASSPIQGLEQYF. CDR3 sequence (DNA): TGTGCCAGCAGTCCTATACAGGGGCTTGAGCAGTACTTC.

V and J are TRBV9 and TRBJ2-7, with a tentative D call TRBD2 (6 bases). The germline V gene has CDR1 SGDLS and CDR2 YYNGEE. The CDR3 totals 13 residues. V lost 0 bases and J 6 bases, leaving 10 bases between the germline ends. In DNA, the CDR3 is TGTGCCAGCAGCGTAGGGGTGGGGGGCGAGCAGTACTTC. Its translation: CASSVGVGGEQYF.

The chain uses TRBV5-1 and TRBJ2-6; D is ambiguous. V gave up 5 bases and J gave up 1 base, with 13 bases separating them. There are 16 residues in the CDR3. Germline CDR1 SGHRS, CDR2 YFSETQ. CDR3 DNA: TGCGCCAGCAGTGTGACTGGTAAATCTGGGGCCAACGTCCTGACTTTC. It specifies CASSVTGKSGANVLTF.

The genes are TRBV5-6 and TRBJ2-2; a possible D gene is TRBD2 (6 bases). Trimming shortened V by 1 base and J by 2 bases, and 18 bases separated the two germline ends. The CDR3 totals 18 residues. Germline V CDR1 and CDR2: SGHDT, YYEEEE. The CDR3 is CASSLRVSRGLNTGELFF. In DNA form, the CDR3 reads TGTGCCAGCAGCTTGAGGGTTTCCCGGGGACTCAACACCGGGGAGCTGTTTTTT.

This chain connects TRBV20-1 to TRBJ2-7; possibly TRBD2 for D (5 bases). The CDR3 is made up of 11 amino acids. Germline lookup yields CDR1 DFQATT and CDR2 SNEGSKA (reference sequence). The V gene lost 3 bases and the J gene lost 6 bases, with 9 bases spanning the gap. The CDR3 bases are TGCAGTGCTAGCCCCCGGGGCGAGCAGTACTTC. Its translation: CSASPRGEQYF.

The count of this clone is one. V gene TRBV6-1 combines with J gene TRBJ1-4, with TRBD1 as a possible D gene (5 bases). The V gene lost 3 bases and the J gene lost 8 bases, with 16 bases spanning the gap. Germline V gene sequence: CDR1 MNHNS, CDR2 SASEGT. CDR3 size: 15 residues. The CDR3 sequence: CASSDFQGRGEKLFF. The CDR3 DNA reads as TGTGCCAGCAGTGATTTTCAGGGAAGAGGAGAAAAACTGTTTTTT.

The J gene is TRBJ1-1, the V gene TRBV11-2, with D perhaps matching TRBD1 (6 bases). The V end was cut by 3 bases, the J end by 1 base, with 9 bases between. The CDR3 runs 14 residues. Germline CDR1 reads SGHAT; CDR2 reads FQNNGV. The CDR3 reads CASSLGHRNTEAFF. The CDR3 DNA follows: TGTGCCAGCAGCTTGGGACATAGGAACACTGAAGCTTTCTTT.

The CDR3 loop is CASRIRGSSYNEQFF. CDR3 DNA sequence: TGTGCCAGCAGAATTCGGGGAAGCTCCTACAATGAGCAGTTCTTC. This chain uses TRBV6-6 with TRBJ2-1, with D possibly being TRBD2 (5 bases). The CDR3 is 15 residues long. Trimming took 6 bases from V and 0 from J, leaving 12 bases between them. Germline V gives CDR1 MNHNY, CDR2 SVGAGI (reference sequence).

This clone was picked up one time. This sequence joins TRBV7-2 and TRBJ2-1; D is ambiguous. V shed 3 bases and J shed 3 bases, with 6 bases lying between them. This CDR3 is built from 13 residues. Germline-derived CDR1 and CDR2 are SGHTA and FQGNSA. This chain's CDR3 is CASSLRGYNEQFF. The CDR3 DNA reads TGTGCCAGCAGCTTGAGAGGCTACAATGAGCAGTTCTTC.

V is TRBV10-3 and J is TRBJ2-3; perhaps TRBD1 as D (6 bases). Germline-derived CDR1 and CDR2 are ENHRY and SYGVKD. Trimming took off 11 bases at V and 1 base at J, with 28 bases between the two ends. The CDR3 runs 18 residues. In DNA, the CDR3 is TGTGCCTCGAAAGGTGGGGGCGCGTCTTTGGAGGGCACAGATACGCAGTATTTT. Its protein is CASKGGGASLEGTDTQYF.

This clone is a singleton in its sample. The chain combines TRBV19 with TRBJ1-2; D remains unclear. The CDR3 loop spans 13 amino acids. Trimming left V 6 bases short and J 7 bases short, with 15 bases between. The V gene's germline CDR1 is LNHDA and CDR2 SQIVND (reference sequence). The CDR3: CASRFAAVGGYTF. Here the CDR3 DNA reads TGTGCCAGTAGATTCGCAGCGGTGGGTGGCTACACCTTC.

The chain links TRBV24-1 to TRBJ2-2; possibly TRBD1 for D (6 bases). V was pared by 0 bases and J by 6 bases, with 10 bases between. Germline V gene data show CDR1 as KGHDR and CDR2 as SFDVKD. This CDR3 contains 15 residues. DNA of the CDR3: TGTGCCACCAGTGATTTGTTGGCAGGGGCCGGGGAGCTGTTTTTT. This sequence encodes CATSDLLAGAGELFF.

This clone was observed a single time. CDR3 bases: TGTGCCAGTAGTATAGGGGCGTTGGGTGAGCAGTTCTTC. Its translation is CASSIGALGEQFF. The genes are TRBV19 and TRBJ2-1; no clear D. Trimming took 1 base from V and 9 from J, leaving 10 bases between them. Germline CDR1 is LNHDA and CDR2 is SQIVND (reference sequence). The CDR3 loop spans 13 amino acids.